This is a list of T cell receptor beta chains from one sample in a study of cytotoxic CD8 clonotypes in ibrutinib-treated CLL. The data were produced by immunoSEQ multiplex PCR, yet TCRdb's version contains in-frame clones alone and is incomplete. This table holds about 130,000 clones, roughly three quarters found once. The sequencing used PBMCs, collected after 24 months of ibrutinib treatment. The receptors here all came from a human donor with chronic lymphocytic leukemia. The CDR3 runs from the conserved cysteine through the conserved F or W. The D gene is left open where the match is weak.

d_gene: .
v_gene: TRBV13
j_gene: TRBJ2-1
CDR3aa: CASSLGLARRYNEQFF

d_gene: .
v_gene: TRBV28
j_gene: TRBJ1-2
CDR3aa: CASSLGATNYGYTF

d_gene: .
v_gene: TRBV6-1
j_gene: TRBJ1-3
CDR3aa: CASTRNTGNTIYF

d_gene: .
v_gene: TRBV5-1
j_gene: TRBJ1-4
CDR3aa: CASSPSRRDEKLFF

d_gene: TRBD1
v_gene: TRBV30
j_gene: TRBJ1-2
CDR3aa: CAWSVGDRSRYTF

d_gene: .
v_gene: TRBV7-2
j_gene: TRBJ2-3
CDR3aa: CASSLVPIADTQYF

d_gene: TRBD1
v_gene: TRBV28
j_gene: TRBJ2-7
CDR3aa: CASSPRQGPYEQYF

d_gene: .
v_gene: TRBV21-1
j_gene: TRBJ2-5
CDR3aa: CASSKRTESQETQYF

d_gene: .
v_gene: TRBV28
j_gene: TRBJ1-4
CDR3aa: CATQDGLEKLFF

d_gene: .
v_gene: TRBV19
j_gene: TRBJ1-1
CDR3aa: CASRKSRNTEAFF

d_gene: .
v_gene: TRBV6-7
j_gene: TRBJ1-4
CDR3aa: CASATRGKVFF

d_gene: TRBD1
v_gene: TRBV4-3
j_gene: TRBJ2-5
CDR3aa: CASSPRTGETQYF

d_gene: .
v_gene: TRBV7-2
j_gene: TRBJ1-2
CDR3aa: CASTPDGGGSGYTF

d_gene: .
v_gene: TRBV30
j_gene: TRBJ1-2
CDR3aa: CAWRPPAGGYTF

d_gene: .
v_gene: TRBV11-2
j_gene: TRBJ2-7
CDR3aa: CASSPTDSYEQYF

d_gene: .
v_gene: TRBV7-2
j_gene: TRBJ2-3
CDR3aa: CASSPTGDRTDTQYF

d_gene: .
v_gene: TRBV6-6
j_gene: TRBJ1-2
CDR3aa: CASSYSDGEGSGF

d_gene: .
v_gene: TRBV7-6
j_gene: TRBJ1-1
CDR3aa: CASSLVDSLGTEAFF

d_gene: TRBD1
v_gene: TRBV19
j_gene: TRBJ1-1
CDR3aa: CASSPHRGTEAFF

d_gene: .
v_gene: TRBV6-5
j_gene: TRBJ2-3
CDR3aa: CASQQWGAEDTQYF

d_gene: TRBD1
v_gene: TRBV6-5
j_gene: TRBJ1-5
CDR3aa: CASSQGQASNQPQHF

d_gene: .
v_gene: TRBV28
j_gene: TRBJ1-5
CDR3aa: CASSWGGMGNQPQHF

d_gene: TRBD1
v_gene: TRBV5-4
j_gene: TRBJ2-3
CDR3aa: CASSLGGTGTDTQYF

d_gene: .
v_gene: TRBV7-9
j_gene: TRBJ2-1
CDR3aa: CASSVGGSLGSNEQFF

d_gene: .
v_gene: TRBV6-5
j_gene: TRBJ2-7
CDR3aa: CASSYSGFGGSYEQYF

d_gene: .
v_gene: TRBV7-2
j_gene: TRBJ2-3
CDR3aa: CASSAARAWTDTQYF

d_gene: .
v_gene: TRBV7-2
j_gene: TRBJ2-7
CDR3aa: CASSPDPVREQYF

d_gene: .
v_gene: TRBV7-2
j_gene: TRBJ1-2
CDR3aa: CASSPRTGNYGYTF

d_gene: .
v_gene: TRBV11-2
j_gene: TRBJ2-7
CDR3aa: CASSLAAGVAYEQYF

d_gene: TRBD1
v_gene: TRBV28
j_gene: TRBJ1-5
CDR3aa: CATLGAPGTDDSNQPQHF

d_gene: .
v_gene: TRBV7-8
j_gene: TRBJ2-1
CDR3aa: CASSPGGEQFF

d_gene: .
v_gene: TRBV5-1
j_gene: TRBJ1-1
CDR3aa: CASSFVFRGRTEAFF

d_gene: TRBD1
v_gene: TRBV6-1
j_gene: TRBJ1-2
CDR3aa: CASSGGQGDGYTF

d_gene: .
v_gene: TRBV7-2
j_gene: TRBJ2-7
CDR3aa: CASSLGAATPYEQYF

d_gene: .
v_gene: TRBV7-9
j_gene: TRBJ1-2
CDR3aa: CASSLADRTNYGYTF

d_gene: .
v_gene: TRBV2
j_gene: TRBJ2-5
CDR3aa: CASRVEETQYF

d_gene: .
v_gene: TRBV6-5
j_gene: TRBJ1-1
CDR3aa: CASSYSYDSTEAFF

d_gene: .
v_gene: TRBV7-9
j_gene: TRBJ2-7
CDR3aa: CASSQNWIRSSYEQYF